This TCR beta chain was observed in a study of cytomegalovirus exposure and HLA in healthy donors. Germline V gene lookup returns CDR1 MNHEY and CDR2 SMNVEV (reference sequence). The length of the CDR3 is 16 residues. V was pared by 5 bases and J by 9 bases, with 15 bases of the junction left unmatched. This clone came up once. No antigen is known for it. Study observations and caveats: Earlier analysis looked at TCR beta V segments, and most were productive about 87% or about 30% of the time. Among the CMV-associated chains, a few were confirmed in vitro as specific for CMV antigens. The study flagged around 160 TCR beta chains as cytomegalovirus-associated.

The PCR contained 60 Vbeta and 13 Jbeta primers. Libraries were prepared by immunoSEQ multiplex PCR; TCRdb keeps only in-frame clonotypes and omits some of them. Here the sample spans around 200,000 clones, roughly three quarters being singletons. This rearrangement joins TRBV27 to TRBJ2-1; 8 bases line up with TRBD2. Material for sequencing was PBMCs. The sequence was obtained from a man aged 50 to 60 in good health and CMV-seronegative. CDR3 nucleotides: TGTGCCAGCAGTGCCGCGGGACTAGGAGGAAGGGGTGAGCAGTTCTTC. Translating gives CASSAAGLGGRGEQFF.